This T cell receptor (beta chain) was sequenced during a study of T cells in Graves' hyperthyroidism and ophthalmopathy. RNA transcripts yielded amplified TCR beta CDR3 regions. In the first-round RT-PCR of the TCR CDR3, the HTBI primer set was used. One entry per CDR3 protein, called by TCRdb with MiXCR from the multiplex PCR reads. The sample carries around 350,000 distinct CDR3 sequences, about 13% recorded once. This clonotype was seen a few times. This CDR3 is built from 14 residues. The V segment lost 4 bases and the J segment 4 bases; nucleotides outside the gene matches: 7. Germline CDR1 SGHRS, CDR2 YFSETQ.

Sample: blood. This TCR derives from a woman in her late teens or twenties with Graves' hyperthyroidism. The chain links TRBV5-1 to TRBJ1-1; 7 bases agree with TRBD1. CDR3 in amino acids: CASSHGTEGTEAFF. DNA of the CDR3: TGCGCCAGCAGCCACGGGACAGAGGGCACTGAAGCTTTCTTT. Full variable domain (rest looked up from reference TRBV5-1 and TRBJ1-1): KAGVTQTPRYLIKTRGQQVTLSCSPISGHRSVSWYQQTPGQGLQFLFEYFSETQRNKGNFPGRFSGRQFSNSRSEMNVSTLELGDSALYLCASSHGTEGTEAFFGQGTRLTVV.